The 21 T cell receptor beta chains presented below share a single source sample, sequenced in a study of T cell changes during pregnancy in multiple sclerosis. Here immunoSEQ multiplex PCR was the method, and the copy in TCRdb shows in-frame clones only, minus some. The sample lists more than 75,000 clones, about 95% occurring once. The sequences come from peripheral blood, collected in the third trimester of pregnancy. These receptors all stem from a female donor with multiple sclerosis, enrolled in a pregnancy study.

The chain combines TRBV4-1 with TRBJ1-1, with TRBD1 matching 8 bases. This CDR3 spans 21 amino acids. Germline trimming cut 0 bases from V and 3 bases from J; bases unmatched to any gene: 21. In germline, CDR1 is MGHRA, CDR2 YSYEKL. CDR3 protein: CASSQDLWGQGAVSGDTEAFF. CDR3 sequence (DNA): TGCGCCAGCAGCCAAGATCTGTGGGGGCAGGGGGCTGTGTCGGGAGACACTGAAGCTTTCTTT.

This rearrangement joins TRBV6-5 to TRBJ1-4; tentatively, D is TRBD1 (5 bases). V was pared by 2 bases and J by 7 bases, with 11 bases between. The CDR3 loop spans 14 amino acids. Germline CDR1 and CDR2: MNHEY and SVGAGI. As DNA, the CDR3 is TGTGCCAGCAGTTACAAGGGGCACAGTGAAAAACTGTTTTTT. Its protein is CASSYKGHSEKLFF.

The rearrangement uses TRBV6-9 and TRBJ2-7; weak D call: TRBD1 (6 bases). Germline CDR1 and CDR2: MNHGY and SVAAGI. Trimming cost V 2 bases and J 1 base, with 21 bases left between them. The CDR3 has 18 amino acids. The CDR3 region has the DNA TGTGCCAGCAGTTATAAGAGCCGGGACACCCGTTCTTCCTACGAGCAGTACTTC. Translated, it gives CASSYKSRDTRSSYEQYF.

The CDR3 is CATSRSVGETQYF. CDR3 DNA: TGTGCCACCAGCAGGAGTGTCGGGGAGACCCAGTACTTC. The J gene is TRBJ2-5, the V gene TRBV15; D is unresolved. Germline V gene data show CDR1 as LNHNV and CDR2 as YYDKDF (reference sequence). V lost 3 bases and J 5 bases, leaving 10 bases between the germline ends. The CDR3 extends over 13 amino acids.

Comments on this clone: One end of the junction is discordant with germline, which a read error may explain. The gene calls are TRBV2 and TRBJ2-5; 11 nucleotides line up with TRBD1. The germline V gene has CDR1 SNHLY and CDR2 FYNNEI. This CDR3 is 15 amino acids long. The CDR3 region has the DNA TGTGCCAGCAGACTGGACAGGGGGCGCGAAGAGACCCGGTACTTC. Amino acids: CASRLDRGREETRYF.

In this sample, this clone turned up once. At one end, the junction sequence differs from germline, possibly due to a read error. This sequence joins TRBV14 and TRBJ2-7, with TRBD2 identical over 7 bases. CDR1 and CDR2 (germline): SGHDN, FVKESK. The CDR3 totals 20 residues. This CDR3 is CASSKETGLRRMDRPYEQYF. In DNA form, the CDR3 reads TGTGCCAGCAGCAAAGAGACGGGACTAAGGCGTATGGATAGGCCCTACGAGCAGTACTTC. Drawing the rest from reference TRBV14 and TRBJ2-7, the complete variable domain is EAGVTQFPSHSVIEKGQTVTLRCDPISGHDNLYWYRRVMGKEIKFLLHFVKESKQDESGMPNNRFLAERTGGTYSTLKVQPAELEDSGVYFCASSKETGLRRMDRPYEQYFGPGTRLTVT.

V and J are TRBV2 and TRBJ1-5; 7 bases map to TRBD1. There are 15 residues in the CDR3. CDR1 is SNHLY and CDR2 is FYNNEI in the germline V gene. V shed 0 bases, J shed 4 bases, and the junction held 3 bases outside the gene matches. CDR3 sequence reads: CASSEADRVNQPQHF. In DNA form, the CDR3 reads TGTGCCAGCAGTGAAGCCGACAGGGTAAATCAGCCCCAGCATTTT.

This sequence joins TRBV7-9 and TRBJ2-7; 10 nucleotides match TRBD1. V shed 4 bases and J 4 bases; nucleotides not matched to a gene: 7. This CDR3 is built from 15 residues. Germline V gives CDR1 SEHNR, CDR2 FQNEAQ (reference sequence). The CDR3 spells CASSSDRGYVYEQYF. The CDR3, as DNA: TGTGCCAGCAGCTCGGACAGGGGGTATGTTTACGAGCAGTACTTC.

This chain connects TRBV7-9 to TRBJ2-3, with 7 bases lining up with TRBD2. This CDR3 contains 17 residues. Germline-derived CDR1 and CDR2 are SEHNR and FQNEAQ (reference sequence). V dropped 4 bases and J dropped 0; count of bases not matched to a gene: 10. CDR3 amino acids: CASSSRLADFSTDTQYF. The CDR3 nucleotides are TGTGCCAGCAGCTCCCGACTAGCCGACTTTAGCACAGATACGCAGTATTTT.

The chain joins TRBV11-2 to TRBJ2-7; TRBD2 agrees at 7 bases. Per germline, CDR1 SGHAT and CDR2 FQNNGV. CDR3 length: 17 amino acids. J lost 2 bases, V lost 6 bases, and 16 bases had no gene match. DNA of the CDR3: TGTGCCAGCAGTTACACTTCTTTTAGCGGGCGTCCCTACGAGCAGTACTTC. Protein sequence: CASSYTSFSGRPYEQYF.

V is TRBV4-1 and J is TRBJ2-1, with 7 nucleotides matching TRBD2. The ends lost 1 base at V and 8 bases at J; junction bases unmatched: 11. This CDR3 comprises 16 residues. Germline V gene lookup returns CDR1 MGHRA and CDR2 YSYEKL. The CDR3 protein is CASSQVLAGDSYEQFF. The CDR3 DNA follows: TGCGCCAGCAGCCAAGTTCTGGCGGGGGATTCTTATGAGCAGTTCTTC.

The chain carries TRBV4-1 and TRBJ2-3; D unresolved. The CDR3 has 14 residues. The germline CDR1 and CDR2 sequences are MGHRA and YSYEKL. Trimming pared 2 bases from V and 5 bases from J, leaving 11 bases between. Written as DNA, the CDR3 is TGCGCCAGCAGCCAAAGCATGCGGAAAGATACGCAGTATTTT. It specifies CASSQSMRKDTQYF.

This chain connects TRBV27 to TRBJ2-3, with D maybe TRBD1 (5 bases). V lost 4 bases, J lost 2 bases, and 13 bases lay in between. The CDR3 contains 15 residues. The V gene's germline CDR1 is MNHEY and CDR2 SMNVEV (reference sequence). CDR3 sequence: CASSSTTDITDTQYF. For the CDR3, the DNA is TGTGCCAGCAGTTCAACGACAGATATCACAGATACGCAGTATTTT.

This clone was detected only once. The rearrangement joins TRBV19 to TRBJ2-2, with D perhaps TRBD1 (5 bases). Trimming shortened V by 7 bases and J by 4 bases, and 25 bases separated the two germline ends. The CDR3 consists of 18 residues. Germline V gene sequence: CDR1 LNHDA, CDR2 SQIVND (reference sequence). The CDR3 nucleotides are TGTGCCAGTACCCCCCCCGGTGGTTGGCAGGGTGGCACCGGGGAGCTGTTTTTT. It encodes CASTPPGGWQGGTGELFF.

This chain links TRBV2 with TRBJ2-7; 9 positions agree with TRBD1. This CDR3 comprises 13 residues. Germline assignment: CDR1 SNHLY and CDR2 FYNNEI. V was clipped by 7 bases and J by 5 bases; unmatched bases: 6. CDR3 amino acids: CASKKGQGDEQYF. CDR3 nucleotide sequence: TGTGCCAGCAAAAAGGGACAGGGCGACGAGCAGTACTTC.

V is TRBV2 and J is TRBJ1-5; TRBD1 aligns across 7 bases. V dropped 3 bases and J dropped 0; count of bases not matched to a gene: 14. Germline assignment: CDR1 SNHLY and CDR2 FYNNEI. CDR3 length: 19 amino acids. The CDR3 DNA follows: TGTGCCAGCAGTGACCCCCGGGACAGCCTTACCTATAGCAATCAGCCCCAGCATTTT. This translates into CASSDPRDSLTYSNQPQHF. Together with reference TRBV2 and TRBJ1-5, the CDR3 gives the full variable domain: EPEVTQTPSHQVTQMGQEVILRCVPISNHLYFYWYRQILGQKVEFLVSFYNNEISEKSEIFDDQFSVERPDGSNFTLKIRSTKLEDSAMYFCASSDPRDSLTYSNQPQHFGDGTRLSIL.

J is TRBJ1-5 and V is TRBV11-2; TRBD1 matches at 7 bases. With V trimmed by 1 base and J by 6 bases, 3 bases remained unmatched. There are 14 residues in the CDR3. Germline CDR1 is SGHAT and CDR2 is FQNNGV. The CDR3 reads CASSLGQGGQPQHF. The CDR3, as DNA: TGTGCCAGCAGCTTAGGACAGGGAGGTCAGCCCCAGCATTTT.

The rearrangement joins TRBV10-3 to TRBJ2-7, with D perhaps matching TRBD2 (5 bases). With 6 bases removed from V and 6 bases from J, the gap between germline ends came to 9 bases. CDR3 length: 11 residues. Germline CDR1 and CDR2: ENHRY and SYGVKD. This CDR3 is CAIRGATEQYF. CDR3 DNA sequence: TGTGCCATCAGGGGAGCTACCGAGCAGTACTTC.

The rearrangement uses TRBV6-1 and TRBJ1-1; D perhaps matches TRBD1 (6 bases). CDR3 length equals 12 residues. The V end lost 10 bases, the J end lost 8 bases, and 17 bases lay between the germline ends. The germline V gene encodes CDR1 MNHNS and CDR2 SASEGT. CDR3 nucleotides: TGTGCCACCTCCGTGGACAGCCTAGAAGCTTTCTTT. Its translation: CATSVDSLEAFF.

This clone was observed a handful of times. V is TRBV10-3 and J is TRBJ1-6; 7 nucleotides line up with TRBD1. There are 17 residues in the CDR3. Germline V CDR1 and CDR2: ENHRY, SYGVKD. J lost 0 bases, V lost 3 bases, and 5 bases had no gene match. The CDR3 loop reads CAISERDSNSYNSPLHF. DNA of the CDR3: TGTGCCATCAGTGAAAGGGACAGCAACTCCTATAATTCACCCCTCCACTTT.

The chain couples TRBV7-9 to TRBJ2-7; 8 nucleotides match TRBD2. CDR1 is SEHNR, CDR2 FQNEAQ, per germline (reference sequence). The CDR3 totals 16 residues. V gave up 5 bases and J gave up 3 bases; unmatched junction bases: 12. CDR3 DNA sequence: TGTGCCAGCAGCGACCCTACCGGGGGGGTCCTCTACGAGCAGTACTTC. It is translated as CASSDPTGGVLYEQYF.